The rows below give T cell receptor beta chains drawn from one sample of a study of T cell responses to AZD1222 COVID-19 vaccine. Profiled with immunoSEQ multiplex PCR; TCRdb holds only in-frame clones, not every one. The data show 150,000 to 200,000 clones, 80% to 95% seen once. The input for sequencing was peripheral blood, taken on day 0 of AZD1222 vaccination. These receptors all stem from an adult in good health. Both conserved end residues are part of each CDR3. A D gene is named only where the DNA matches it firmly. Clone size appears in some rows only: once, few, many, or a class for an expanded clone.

CDR3 DNA: TGTGCCAGCTCACCACTAGGGTACAATGAGCAGTTCTTC
CDR3 protein: CASSPLGYNEQFF
V gene: TRBV18
clone size: NA
D gene: NA
J gene: TRBJ2-1

CDR3 DNA: TGCGCCAGCAGCCCTTATTCAGGGGGCTCCTACAATGAGCAGTTCTTC
CDR3 protein: CASSPYSGGSYNEQFF
V gene: TRBV4-1
clone size: NA
D gene: TRBD1
J gene: TRBJ2-1

CDR3 DNA: TGTGCCAGCAGCCCGGGACAGGGGCCCTACGAGCAGTACTTC
CDR3 protein: CASSPGQGPYEQYF
V gene: TRBV7-9
clone size: few
D gene: TRBD1
J gene: TRBJ2-7

CDR3 DNA: TGCAGCGTTGACAGGGGGTTTCCCGGCCGCAATGAGCAGTTCTTC
CDR3 protein: CSVDRGFPGRNEQFF
V gene: TRBV29-1
clone size: once
D gene: TRBD1
J gene: TRBJ2-1

CDR3 DNA: TGTGCCAGCTTAAGGGGGGTGAACACTGAAGCTTTCTTT
CDR3 protein: CASLRGVNTEAFF
V gene: TRBV18
clone size: NA
D gene: NA
J gene: TRBJ1-1

CDR3 DNA: TGTGCCAGCAGTTTCTTGATTAATGAAAAACTGTTTTTT
CDR3 protein: CASSFLINEKLFF
V gene: TRBV12-3/TRBV12-4
clone size: NA
D gene: NA
J gene: TRBJ1-4

CDR3 DNA: TGTGCCAGCAGTTCCTTAGCGGATGCGAACACCGGGGAGCTGTTTTTT
CDR3 protein: CASSSLADANTGELFF
V gene: TRBV6-5
clone size: NA
D gene: NA
J gene: TRBJ2-2

CDR3 DNA: TGCAGCGTTGAACGATCCACCGGGAACACCATATATTTT
CDR3 protein: CSVERSTGNTIYF
V gene: TRBV29-1
clone size: NA
D gene: NA
J gene: TRBJ1-3

CDR3 DNA: TGTGCCAGCAGACTCTATCGTTCCGGCGAGCAGTACTTC
CDR3 protein: CASRLYRSGEQYF
V gene: TRBV6-5
clone size: NA
D gene: NA
J gene: TRBJ2-7

CDR3 DNA: TGCGCCAGCAGTGGGTCGGACTACTATGGCTACACCTTC
CDR3 protein: CASSGSDYYGYTF
V gene: TRBV10-2
clone size: NA
D gene: NA
J gene: TRBJ1-2

CDR3 DNA: TGTGCCAGCTATCGACAGCGTAACTATGGCTACACCTTC
CDR3 protein: CASYRQRNYGYTF
V gene: TRBV28
clone size: NA
D gene: NA
J gene: TRBJ1-2

CDR3 DNA: TGTGCTAGCAGCCCCGGTGCAGGGGGCGGATTTGAGCAGTTCTTC
CDR3 protein: CASSPGAGGGFEQFF
V gene: TRBV7-7
clone size: NA
D gene: TRBD1
J gene: TRBJ2-1

CDR3 DNA: TGCAGCGTTGGGGGAGGGATCCCCGGTCAGCCCCAGCATTTT
CDR3 protein: CSVGGGIPGQPQHF
V gene: TRBV29-1
clone size: NA
D gene: NA
J gene: TRBJ1-5

CDR3 DNA: TGCAGCGTCGCGGGATTCGATGACGGCTACACCTTC
CDR3 protein: CSVAGFDDGYTF
V gene: TRBV29-1
clone size: NA
D gene: NA
J gene: TRBJ1-2

CDR3 DNA: TGTGCCAGCAGCTTGGTTAGCGGAGCCGTCACCGGGGAGCTGTTTTTT
CDR3 protein: CASSLVSGAVTGELFF
V gene: TRBV5-5
clone size: NA
D gene: NA
J gene: TRBJ2-2

CDR3 DNA: TGTGCCAGTAGTATAACTGGTAGCAATCAGCCCCAGCATTTT
CDR3 protein: CASSITGSNQPQHF
V gene: TRBV19
clone size: NA
D gene: NA
J gene: TRBJ1-5

CDR3 DNA: TGTGCCAGCAGCACCCGGTCGGGAGATACGCAGTATTTT
CDR3 protein: CASSTRSGDTQYF
V gene: TRBV5-4
clone size: NA
D gene: NA
J gene: TRBJ2-3

CDR3 DNA: TGTGCCAGCAGCTTAGGCCTTGGGAGTGAGCAGTTCTTC
CDR3 protein: CASSLGLGSEQFF
V gene: TRBV13
clone size: NA
D gene: NA
J gene: TRBJ2-1

CDR3 DNA: TGCGCCAGCAGCTGGCAGGGTGACAATGAGCAGTTCTTC
CDR3 protein: CASSWQGDNEQFF
V gene: TRBV4-1
clone size: NA
D gene: NA
J gene: TRBJ2-1

CDR3 DNA: TGTGCCAGCAGCTTGGTAGGTACTAAGCGGACGAGTCGGTTCTTC
CDR3 protein: CASSLVGTKRTSRFF
V gene: TRBV7-2
clone size: NA
D gene: NA
J gene: TRBJ2-1

CDR3 DNA: TGTGCCAGCAGCCCGGTGTGGACCGTCTTTACTGAAGCTTTCTTT
CDR3 protein: CASSPVWTVFTEAFF
V gene: TRBV7-9
clone size: NA
D gene: NA
J gene: TRBJ1-1

CDR3 DNA: TGTGCCAGCAGCTTAAAGGGGAATCAGCCCCAGCATTTT
CDR3 protein: CASSLKGNQPQHF
V gene: TRBV7-8
clone size: once
D gene: NA
J gene: TRBJ1-5

CDR3 DNA: TGTGCCAGCTCACCACCGAGTATTACTGGAAACACCATATATTTT
CDR3 protein: CASSPPSITGNTIYF
V gene: TRBV18
clone size: NA
D gene: NA
J gene: TRBJ1-3

CDR3 DNA: TGTGCCAGCAGTTACTCGACATACGAGCAGTACTTC
CDR3 protein: CASSYSTYEQYF
V gene: TRBV6-6
clone size: NA
D gene: NA
J gene: TRBJ2-7

CDR3 DNA: TGTGCCAGCAGCTTAGGTGACGGACAGGGGATGAACACTGAAGCTTTCTTT
CDR3 protein: CASSLGDGQGMNTEAFF
V gene: TRBV11-3
clone size: NA
D gene: TRBD1
J gene: TRBJ1-1

CDR3 DNA: TGCGCCAGCAGCTTGGATACGAATGGCTACACCTTC
CDR3 protein: CASSLDTNGYTF
V gene: TRBV5-1
clone size: NA
D gene: NA
J gene: TRBJ1-2

CDR3 DNA: TGTGCCAGCAGCTTAGCGCAGACAGGGCATCGCGGTGGTGGCTACACCTTC
CDR3 protein: CASSLAQTGHRGGGYTF
V gene: TRBV7-2
clone size: NA
D gene: TRBD1
J gene: TRBJ1-2

CDR3 DNA: TGTGCCAGCAGCCCAGAGACAGGGGACAGTCAGCCCCAGCATTTT
CDR3 protein: CASSPETGDSQPQHF
V gene: TRBV27
clone size: NA
D gene: TRBD1
J gene: TRBJ1-5

CDR3 DNA: TGCGCCAGCAGCTTTACTAGCGGGGCTAACACAGATACGCAGTATTTT
CDR3 protein: CASSFTSGANTDTQYF
V gene: TRBV5-1
clone size: NA
D gene: TRBD2
J gene: TRBJ2-3

CDR3 DNA: TGTGCCAGCAGTTACGGGGGCACTGAAGCTTTCTTT
CDR3 protein: CASSYGGTEAFF
V gene: TRBV6-5
clone size: NA
D gene: NA
J gene: TRBJ1-1

CDR3 DNA: TGTGCCACCAGTGATTTTGTTCTGGATACGCAGTATTTT
CDR3 protein: CATSDFVLDTQYF
V gene: TRBV24-1
clone size: NA
D gene: NA
J gene: TRBJ2-3

CDR3 DNA: TGTGCCACCAGAAAGACTAGCGATTACACAGATACGCAGTATTTT
CDR3 protein: CATRKTSDYTDTQYF
V gene: TRBV15
clone size: NA
D gene: TRBD2
J gene: TRBJ2-3

CDR3 DNA: TGCGCCAGCAGCCAAGGGAGGGGGCGAGGACAGAGCGGGGAGCTGTTTTTT
CDR3 protein: CASSQGRGRGQSGELFF
V gene: TRBV4-3
clone size: NA
D gene: NA
J gene: TRBJ2-2

CDR3 DNA: TGCGCCAGCAGCCAAGGGACTCTGGCTGAAGCTTTCTTT
CDR3 protein: CASSQGTLAEAFF
V gene: TRBV4-1
clone size: NA
D gene: NA
J gene: TRBJ1-1

CDR3 DNA: TGCGCCAGCAGCTCTCAGGGAGGAGCTGAGACCCAGTACTTC
CDR3 protein: CASSSQGGAETQYF
V gene: TRBV5-1
clone size: NA
D gene: NA
J gene: TRBJ2-5

CDR3 DNA: TGTGCCAGCCGTGAAACAGGGGCTAATTCACCCCTCCACTTT
CDR3 protein: CASRETGANSPLHF
V gene: TRBV25-1
clone size: NA
D gene: TRBD1
J gene: TRBJ1-6

CDR3 DNA: TGTGCCAGCAGCTTGGCTGCGGGGATGAACACTGAAGCTTTCTTT
CDR3 protein: CASSLAAGMNTEAFF
V gene: TRBV5-4
clone size: NA
D gene: NA
J gene: TRBJ1-1

CDR3 DNA: TGTGCCAGCTCAAATAGCGGGAGCCGGGAGACCCAGTACTTC
CDR3 protein: CASSNSGSRETQYF
V gene: TRBV18
clone size: NA
D gene: TRBD2
J gene: TRBJ2-5

CDR3 DNA: TGCACCAGCAGCCAAATAGCGGGACTAGCATCCTACAATGAGCAGTTCTTC
CDR3 protein: CTSSQIAGLASYNEQFF
V gene: TRBV1
clone size: NA
D gene: NA
J gene: TRBJ2-1

CDR3 DNA: TGTGCCAGTAGATCTCAGGACAGGGGGAACACTGAAGCTTTCTTT
CDR3 protein: CASRSQDRGNTEAFF
V gene: TRBV19
clone size: NA
D gene: TRBD1
J gene: TRBJ1-1

CDR3 DNA: TGTGCCTGGAGTGCCCCCCGGGGGGGCAGGGGAGAGACCCAGTACTTC
CDR3 protein: CAWSAPRGGRGETQYF
V gene: TRBV30
clone size: NA
D gene: TRBD2
J gene: TRBJ2-5

CDR3 DNA: TGTGCCAGCAGTCTTGAGGGATACACCGGGGAGCTGTTTTTT
CDR3 protein: CASSLEGYTGELFF
V gene: TRBV6-6
clone size: NA
D gene: NA
J gene: TRBJ2-2

CDR3 DNA: TGTGCCAGCAGCCTCTCCAGGCAGGGCGGCGATTCACCCCTCCACTTT
CDR3 protein: CASSLSRQGGDSPLHF
V gene: TRBV9
clone size: NA
D gene: NA
J gene: TRBJ1-6

CDR3 DNA: TGTGCCAGCAGTCCCGACAGGGGCCCCCAGGATAAGCAGTTCTTC
CDR3 protein: CASSPDRGPQDKQFF
V gene: TRBV6-2/TRBV6-3
clone size: NA
D gene: TRBD1
J gene: TRBJ2-1

CDR3 DNA: TGTGCCAGCAGCTGGGGACAGGGCGGCGCTGAAGCTTTCTTT
CDR3 protein: CASSWGQGGAEAFF
V gene: TRBV7-2
clone size: NA
D gene: TRBD1
J gene: TRBJ1-1

CDR3 DNA: TGTGCCAGCAGTTACTCCGGAGCAGATACGCAGTATTTT
CDR3 protein: CASSYSGADTQYF
V gene: TRBV6-5
clone size: NA
D gene: NA
J gene: TRBJ2-3

CDR3 DNA: TGTGCCAGCACCCTAGGGGCAGGGGCGCGTCATGGCTACACCTTC
CDR3 protein: CASTLGAGARHGYTF
V gene: TRBV27
clone size: once
D gene: NA
J gene: TRBJ1-2

CDR3 DNA: TGTGCCAGCAGTTTACGCTGGACTTCTCTACCCACGTATACGCAGTATTTT
CDR3 protein: CASSLRWTSLPTYTQYF
V gene: TRBV27
clone size: NA
D gene: NA
J gene: TRBJ2-3